This T cell receptor beta chain is drawn from a study of shared clonotypes between healthy human individuals (dated by TCRdb to 2020 to 2022). Regarding the complete study: A couple of women and a few men aged 18 to 49 years were included in the cohort. Per donor, leukapheresis produced somewhere between about 0.8 and 9.5 billion PBMCs. To estimate repertoire size and how much clonotype sharing occurs between individuals, the study deeply sequenced the blood TCR repertoires of five healthy adults. Different laboratories and diverse techniques were used to prepare libraries and sequence TCR repertoires, to increase sequencing depth and limit assay-specific biases.

Healthy HIV-negative adults with no recently reported acute infections or vaccinations were included as donors. Every donor was a Caucasian adult residing in Nashville, Tennessee, USA. For unsorted samples, 75 million to 100 million PBMCs were counted and genomic DNA was extracted with the QIAamp DNA Blood Mini kit. Blood was collected by leukapheresis, and PBMCs were isolated by Ficoll-Histopaque density gradient centrifugation and then cryopreserved in liquid nitrogen vapor phase. Trimming takes 8 bases off V and 3 bases off J; junction bases not matched to a gene: 0. The CDR3 measures 12 amino acids from cysteine to phenylalanine. The entry retains the CDR3 DNA only, 36 bases that are in frame from base 1. From a lookup of the germline V gene, CDR1 and CDR2 are MDHEN and SYDVKM. TCR CDR3 regions were amplified from genomic DNA by multiplex PCR using the deep immunoSEQ assay. Extracted genomic DNA from each cell subset was spread evenly across all wells of several immunoSEQ 96-well plates, with each plate serving as a replicate. For unsorted PBMC, 300 ng genomic DNA, equal to 30,000 or so T cell genomes, was loaded into each replicate PCR. Genomic DNA from unsorted PBMC was sequenced over ten immunoSEQ deep assay plates. The purified libraries were quantified using a Qubit 3.0 fluorometer, sized with a Bioanalyzer 2100, and then quantified again using the KAPA Library Quantification kit. A separate single-read 150-cycle Illumina NextSeq 550 flow cell was used to sequence each immunoSEQ 96-well plate. The authors' analysis ran thus. Because the immunoSEQ output held only junctional sequences and lacked quality scores, the filtering could not match the filtering applied to full-length reads. Sequences were annotated with PyIR, a Python wrapper for IgBLAST v1.9, and V/J genes and CDR3 were assigned using IMGT germline references. Reads with weak V/J assignments (E-value above 1e-6), missing CDR3, stop codons, out-of-frame junctions, or ambiguous translated residues were removed. V3J clonotypes were defined as sequences sharing the same inferred V gene, J gene, and CDR3 amino acid sequence. The percentage overlap between two repertoires was calculated by dividing the number of shared unique clonotypes by the size of the smaller repertoire. Richness of each repertoire was evaluated using RTK rarefaction, the Chao1 estimator, and Recon v2.1 estimates of unobserved clonotypes. The immuneACCESS repertoire file appears here via TCRdb, limited to in-frame rearrangements. These files lack a portion of the clones; in checked studies, under half of the deficit traces to unresolved V genes, and the cause of the others is not known. From that table come the V and J calls and clone size; the DNA was used to work out D and trimming. The sample yields about half a million clones; about 78% were counted once. The leading ten clones occupy approximately 12% of the sample.

Points the paper makes about the study in general: Because the study included only a small number of donors, the genetic and exposure-history diversity represented was limited. Sampling was restricted to blood, and TCR repertoires in tissue are likely to differ from TCR repertoires in blood. Based on pairwise subsampling, the degree of clonotype sharing among donors was expected to be affected by sequencing depth.

Comments on this clone: The antigen it recognizes is unknown. Per-nucleotide qualities are absent, and no much larger clonotype sits a single base away.

The sequence derives from a woman aged 40 to 50 in good health. Some clones in this sample may be carry-over from other donors' samples. The chain joins TRBV28 to TRBJ2-7, with 11 bases aligning to TRBD1. What was sequenced was PBMCs. The CDR3 amino acid sequence is: CASGTGGYEQYF. The sequenced DNA: TGTGCCAGCGGGACAGGGGGCTACGAGCAGTACTTC.